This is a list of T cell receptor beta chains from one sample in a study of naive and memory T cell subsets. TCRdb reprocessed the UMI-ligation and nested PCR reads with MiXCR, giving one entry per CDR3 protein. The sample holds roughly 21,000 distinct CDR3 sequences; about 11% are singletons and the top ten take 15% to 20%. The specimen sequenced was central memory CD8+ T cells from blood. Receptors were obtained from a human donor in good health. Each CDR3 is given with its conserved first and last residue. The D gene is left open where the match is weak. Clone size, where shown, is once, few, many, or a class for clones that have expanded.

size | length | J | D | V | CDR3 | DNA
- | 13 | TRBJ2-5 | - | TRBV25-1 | CASSAPYQETQYF | TGTGCCAGCAGTGCCCCGTACCAAGAGACCCAGTACTTC
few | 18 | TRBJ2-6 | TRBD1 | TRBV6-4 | CASSGSRTGSSGANVLTF | TGTGCCAGCAGCGGATCTCGGACAGGCAGCTCTGGGGCCAACGTCCTGACTTTC
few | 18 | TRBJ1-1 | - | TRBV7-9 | CASSLAGVLRGGGTEAFF | TGTGCCAGCAGCTTAGCGGGTGTTCTCAGGGGAGGGGGCACTGAAGCTTTCTTT
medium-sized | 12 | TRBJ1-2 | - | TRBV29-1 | CSVEMNNYGYTF | TGCAGCGTTGAAATGAATAACTATGGCTACACCTTC
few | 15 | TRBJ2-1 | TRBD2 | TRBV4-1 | CASSQVGGRRGEQFF | TGCGCCAGCAGCCAAGTAGGCGGGAGAAGAGGTGAGCAGTTCTTC
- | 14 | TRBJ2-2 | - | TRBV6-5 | CASSYSITTGELFF | TGTGCCAGCAGTTACTCGATAACCACCGGGGAGCTGTTTTTT
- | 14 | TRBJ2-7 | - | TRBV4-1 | CASSQDRGTYEQYF | TGCGCCAGCAGCCAAGATCGAGGTACCTACGAGCAGTACTTC
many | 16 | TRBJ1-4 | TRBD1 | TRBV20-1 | CSATVLVGQGTEKLFF | TGCAGTGCTACCGTACTGGTGGGACAGGGTACGGAAAAACTGTTTTTT
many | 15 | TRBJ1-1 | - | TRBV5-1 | CASSLVSALNTEAFF | TGCGCCAGCAGCTTGGTCTCAGCCCTGAACACTGAAGCTTTCTTT
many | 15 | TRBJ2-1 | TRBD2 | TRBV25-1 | CASSEKREGHNEQFF | TGTGCCAGCAGTGAAAAGCGGGAGGGCCACAATGAGCAGTTCTTC
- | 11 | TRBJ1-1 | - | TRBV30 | CARSTRTEAFF | TGTGCCCGCTCTACGCGGACTGAAGCTTTCTTT
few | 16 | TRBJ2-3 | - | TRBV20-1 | CSARDWDGMSTDTQYF | TGCAGTGCTAGAGATTGGGACGGGATGAGCACAGATACGCAGTATTTT
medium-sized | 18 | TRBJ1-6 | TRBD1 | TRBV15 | CATSRDTNTGTGNSPLHF | TGTGCCACCAGCAGAGACACAAATACCGGGACAGGCAATTCACCCCTCCACTTT
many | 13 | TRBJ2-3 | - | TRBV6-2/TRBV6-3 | CASSYRVTDTQYF | TGTGCCAGCAGTTACCGAGTCACAGATACGCAGTATTTT
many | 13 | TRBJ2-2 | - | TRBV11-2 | CASSLGGTGELFF | TGTGCCAGCAGCTTAGGGGGAACCGGGGAGCTGTTTTTT
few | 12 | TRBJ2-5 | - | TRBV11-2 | CASSVNDETQYF | TGTGCCAGCAGCGTAAACGATGAGACCCAGTACTTC
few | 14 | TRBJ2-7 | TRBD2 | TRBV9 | CASSPGTSNYEQYF | TGTGCCAGCAGCCCCGGGACTAGCAACTACGAGCAGTACTTC
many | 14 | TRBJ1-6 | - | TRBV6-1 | CASSETTDNSPLHF | TGTGCCAGCAGTGAGACGACGGACAATTCACCCCTCCACTTT
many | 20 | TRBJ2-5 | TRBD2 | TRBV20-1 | CSARDGEGPGLAGPRETQYF | TGCAGTGCTAGAGATGGGGAGGGTCCAGGACTAGCGGGACCAAGGGAGACCCAGTACTTC
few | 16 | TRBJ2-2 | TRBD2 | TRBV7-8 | CASSLGQRGNTGELFF | TGTGCCAGCAGCTTAGGTCAGCGGGGAAACACCGGGGAGCTGTTTTTT
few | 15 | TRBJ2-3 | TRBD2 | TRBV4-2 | CASSGTSGPTDTQYF | TGTGCCAGCAGCGGGACTAGCGGACCCACAGATACGCAGTATTTT
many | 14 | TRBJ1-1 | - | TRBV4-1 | CASSQGGGLTEAFF | TGCGCCAGCAGCCAAGGTGGGGGCCTTACTGAAGCTTTCTTT
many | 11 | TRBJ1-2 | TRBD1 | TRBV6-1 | CASSESEQGAF | TGTGCCAGCAGTGAATCGGAACAGGGGGCCTTC
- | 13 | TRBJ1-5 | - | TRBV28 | CASDRGVNQPQHF | TGTGCCAGCGATAGGGGGGTCAATCAGCCCCAGCATTTT
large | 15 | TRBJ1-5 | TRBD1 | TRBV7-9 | CASSVTGGGNQPQHF | TGTGCCAGCAGCGTGACAGGGGGCGGCAATCAGCCCCAGCATTTT
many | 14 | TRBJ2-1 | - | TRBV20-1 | CSAPEAGHYNEQFF | TGCAGTGCTCCTGAGGCGGGACATTACAATGAGCAGTTCTTC
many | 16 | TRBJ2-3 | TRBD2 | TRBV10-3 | CAISDIAGVKADTQYF | TGTGCCATCAGTGATATAGCGGGAGTTAAGGCAGATACGCAGTATTTT
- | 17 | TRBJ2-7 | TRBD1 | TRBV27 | CASSYRTGPLRSGEQYF | TGTGCCAGCAGCTATAGGACAGGACCTCTCCGGTCGGGGGAGCAGTACTTC
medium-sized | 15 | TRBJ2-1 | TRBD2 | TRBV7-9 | CASTHGLEDNHEQFF | TGTGCCAGCACCCACGGACTAGAGGATAATCATGAGCAGTTCTTC
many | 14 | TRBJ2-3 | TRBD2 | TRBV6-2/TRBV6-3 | CASSYGRATDTQYF | TGTGCCAGCAGTTACGGGAGGGCCACAGATACGCAGTATTTT
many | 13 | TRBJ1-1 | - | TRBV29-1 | CSVAEGLNTEAFF | TGCAGCGTTGCGGAGGGTCTGAACACTGAAGCTTTCTTT
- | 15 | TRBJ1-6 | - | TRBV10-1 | CASSEEGSYNSPLHF | TGCGCCAGCAGTGAAGAGGGATCCTATAATTCACCCCTCCACTTT
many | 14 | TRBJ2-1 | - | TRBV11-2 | CASSSRALNNEQFF | TGTGCCAGCAGCTCCCGGGCTTTAAACAATGAGCAGTTCTTC
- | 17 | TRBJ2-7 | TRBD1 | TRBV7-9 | CASSRGTGELISYEQYF | TGTGCCAGCAGCCGCGGGACAGGGGAGCTCATCTCCTACGAGCAGTACTTC
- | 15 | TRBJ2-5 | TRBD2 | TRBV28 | CASSAGLAAVETQYF | TGTGCCAGCAGTGCGGGACTAGCGGCGGTCGAGACCCAGTACTTC
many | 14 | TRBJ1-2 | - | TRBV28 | CASSLMWENYGYTF | TGTGCCAGCAGTTTAATGTGGGAGAACTATGGCTACACCTTC
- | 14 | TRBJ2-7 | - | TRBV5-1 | CASTSEEEGYEQYF | TGCGCCAGCACTTCCGAGGAGGAGGGCTACGAGCAGTACTTC
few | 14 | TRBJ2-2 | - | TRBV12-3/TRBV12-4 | CASSLGGFTGELFF | TGTGCCAGCAGTTTGGGCGGGTTCACCGGGGAGCTGTTTTTT
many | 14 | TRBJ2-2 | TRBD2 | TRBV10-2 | CASRKAGVIGELFF | TGCGCCAGCAGAAAAGCGGGAGTGATCGGGGAGCTGTTTTTT
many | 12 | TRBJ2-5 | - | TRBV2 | CASSESRETQYF | TGTGCCAGCAGTGAGTCTCGGGAGACCCAGTACTTC
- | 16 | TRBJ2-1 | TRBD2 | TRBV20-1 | CSARGNGLAGGYEQFF | TGCAGTGCTAGAGGGAACGGACTAGCGGGAGGCTATGAGCAGTTCTTC
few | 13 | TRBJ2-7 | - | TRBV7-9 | CASSSGTSHEQYF | TGTGCCAGCAGCTCTGGGACATCCCACGAGCAGTACTTC
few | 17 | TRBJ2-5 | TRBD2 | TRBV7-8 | CASSLAIAGEFQETQYF | TGTGCCAGCAGCTTAGCAATAGCGGGAGAATTCCAAGAGACCCAGTACTTC
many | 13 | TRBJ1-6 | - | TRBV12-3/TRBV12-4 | CASSCSGNSPLHF | TGTGCCAGCAGTTGTTCCGGTAATTCACCCCTCCACTTT
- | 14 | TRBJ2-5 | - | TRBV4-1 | CASSPGAHLETQYF | TGCGCCAGCAGCCCCGGAGCCCATTTGGAGACCCAGTACTTC
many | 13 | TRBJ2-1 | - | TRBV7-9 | CASSLNRGHEQFF | TGTGCCAGCAGCCTGAATAGGGGCCATGAGCAGTTCTTC
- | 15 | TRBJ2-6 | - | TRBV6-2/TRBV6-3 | CASSQEGAGANVLTF | TGTGCCAGCAGTCAAGAAGGGGCTGGGGCCAACGTCCTGACTTTC
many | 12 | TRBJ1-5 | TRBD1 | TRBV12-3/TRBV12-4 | CASSRGQSPQHF | TGTGCCAGCAGCCGGGGACAGTCGCCCCAGCATTTT
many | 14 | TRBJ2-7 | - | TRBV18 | CASSPSWDSYEQYF | TGTGCCAGCTCACCGTCCTGGGACTCCTACGAGCAGTACTTC
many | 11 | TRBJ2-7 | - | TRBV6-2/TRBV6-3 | CASSYMQDQYF | TGTGCCAGCAGTTACATGCAGGATCAGTACTTC
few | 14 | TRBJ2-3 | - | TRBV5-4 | CASSLQADSDTQYF | TGTGCCAGCAGCTTACAGGCCGACTCAGATACGCAGTATTTT
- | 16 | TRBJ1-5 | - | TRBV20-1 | CSARDREGFYFQPQHF | TGCAGTGCTAGAGATAGGGAGGGTTTCTATTTTCAGCCCCAGCATTTT
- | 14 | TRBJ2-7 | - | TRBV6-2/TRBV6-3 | CASSYDRGTDEQYF | TGTGCCAGCAGTTACGATCGGGGGACGGACGAGCAGTACTTC
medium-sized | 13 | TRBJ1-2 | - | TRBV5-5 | CASSLAGWAGYTF | TGTGCCAGCAGCTTGGCCGGGTGGGCTGGCTACACCTTC
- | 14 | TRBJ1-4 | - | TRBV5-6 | CASSLEGDSRKLFF | TGTGCCAGCAGCTTGGAGGGTGACAGTCGAAAACTGTTTTTT
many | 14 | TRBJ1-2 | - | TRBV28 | CASSLGDLNYGYTF | TGTGCCAGCAGTTTAGGGGACCTTAACTATGGCTACACCTTC
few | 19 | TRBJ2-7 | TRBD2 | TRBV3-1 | CASSQDGTSGSWGSYEQYF | TGTGCCAGCAGCCAAGACGGGACTAGCGGGAGTTGGGGCTCCTACGAGCAGTACTTC
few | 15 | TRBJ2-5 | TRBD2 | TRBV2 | CASVPGLAVQETQYF | TGTGCCAGTGTCCCGGGACTAGCGGTCCAAGAGACCCAGTACTTC
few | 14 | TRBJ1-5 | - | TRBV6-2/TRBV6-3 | CASSPGTLQSAQHF | TGTGCCAGCTCCCCCGGGACTCTTCAATCGGCCCAGCATTTT